These 27 T cell receptor beta chains share one sample of origin, sequenced in a study of blood T cell repertoires in COVID-19. Method: immunoSEQ multiplex PCR; TCRdb's copy keeps in-frame clones and lacks some. The profile covers about 36,000 clones, with 70% to 90% appearing a single time and around 15% taken by the ten largest. Material: peripheral blood. The receptors originated from a human donor in a cohort sampled during active COVID-19.

The rearrangement uses TRBV29-1 and TRBJ2-7; the match to TRBD2 covers 13 bases. V trimming: 4 bases; J trimming: 1 base; junction bases outside the gene matches: 4. CDR1 and CDR2 from the germline V gene are SQVTM and ANQGSEA. The CDR3 length is 15 residues. CDR3 bases: TGCAGCGTTGCGGGACTAGCGGGAAATTCCTACGAGCAGTACTTC. Protein: CSVAGLAGNSYEQYF.

The rearrangement uses TRBV19 and TRBJ2-2; weak D call: TRBD2 (6 bases). The germline CDR1 and CDR2 sequences are LNHDA and SQIVND (reference sequence). With 4 bases removed from V and 0 bases from J, the gap between germline ends came to 9 bases. The CDR3 length is 15 residues. CDR3 coding DNA: TGTGCCAGTAGTAACCCGGGAGCGAACACCGGGGAGCTGTTTTTT. Its translation is CASSNPGANTGELFF.

This chain connects TRBV14 to TRBJ1-5, with a possible D match to TRBD1 (5 bases). Germline V gives CDR1 SGHDN, CDR2 FVKESK. V was shortened by 5 bases and J by 3 bases, with 11 bases between the two germline ends. The CDR3 is 14 amino acids. The CDR3 is CASSTGHLNQPQHF. The DNA of the CDR3 is TGTGCCAGCAGCACTGGACACCTCAATCAGCCCCAGCATTTT.

This clone was seen a few times. V and J are TRBV6-2 or TRBV6-3 and TRBJ2-7; 8 positions match TRBD2. V shed 2 bases, J shed 6 bases, and the junction held 9 bases outside the gene matches. Germline values: CDR1 MNHEY, CDR2 SVGEGT. This CDR3 is built from 15 residues. The CDR3, as DNA: TGTGCCAGCAGTTACGGCTCGCGGGGGGTACGCGAGCAGTACTTC. It specifies CASSYGSRGVREQYF.

This chain links TRBV5-5 with TRBJ2-3; TRBD2 is a possible D gene (5 bases). CDR1 and CDR2 from the germline V gene are SGHKS and YYEKEE (reference sequence). Trimming left V 6 bases short and J 3 bases short, with 11 bases between. This CDR3 is built from 13 residues. The CDR3 spells CASITSGTDTQYF. In DNA form, the CDR3 reads TGTGCCAGCATCACTTCGGGGACAGATACGCAGTATTTT. Full variable domain (missing parts from reference TRBV5-5 and TRBJ2-3): DAGVTQSPTHLIKTRGQQVTLRCSPISGHKSVSWYQQVLGQGPQFIFQYYEKEERGRGNFPDRFSARQFPNYSSELNVNALLLGDSALYLCASITSGTDTQYFGPGTRLTVL.

V gene TRBV4-3 combines with J gene TRBJ2-7, with D hard to call. Germline CDR1 reads LGHNA; CDR2 reads YSLEER. V was cut by 1 base and J by 2 bases, with 9 bases left in between. The CDR3 consists of 14 residues. The CDR3 loop is CASSQGYDTYEQYF. CDR3 bases: TGCGCCAGCAGCCAAGGCTACGATACCTACGAGCAGTACTTC.

This clone occurred once. The chain recombines TRBV7-2 with TRBJ2-3; 8 positions match TRBD2. After removal of 5 bases from V and 2 bases from J, the junction contained 15 bases not matched to a gene. Germline V CDR1 and CDR2: SGHTA, FQGNSA. This CDR3 has 18 residues. CDR3 sequence (DNA): TGTGCCAGCAGCCCGTCGAAGTTCGCGGGGGGCCCCACAGATACGCAGTATTTT. Translating it yields CASSPSKFAGGPTDTQYF.

The V and J genes are TRBV2 and TRBJ2-3; a weak D match, TRBD2 (5 bases). The germline CDR1 and CDR2 sequences are SNHLY and FYNNEI. Trimming cost V 6 bases and J 6 bases, with 10 bases left between them. The CDR3 loop spans 12 amino acids. The CDR3 DNA follows: TGTGCCAGCAGCCGGGAAGGCGATACGCAGTATTTT. It specifies CASSREGDTQYF.

The rearrangement joins TRBV7-6 to TRBJ2-2; the match to TRBD1 covers 8 bases. Germline values: CDR1 SGHVS, CDR2 FNYEAQ. Trimming removed 5 bases from V and 6 bases from J; junction bases left unmatched: 5. The CDR3 consists of 14 residues. CDR3 nucleotides: TGTGCCAGCAGCCAGATACAGGGGGCCGGGGAGCTGTTTTTT. Translating it yields CASSQIQGAGELFF.

V gene TRBV30 combines with J gene TRBJ1-2; D might be TRBD1 (6 bases). The CDR3 totals 16 residues. Trimming took 2 bases from V and 7 from J, leaving 23 bases between them. Germline lookup yields CDR1 GTSNPN and CDR2 SVGIG (reference sequence). The CDR3 loop reads CAWSLLRDIKSGGYTF. CDR3 nucleotides: TGTGCCTGGAGTCTCCTCCGGGACATAAAATCGGGTGGCTACACCTTC.

The chain carries TRBV4-1 and TRBJ2-6; 12 bases line up with TRBD1. CDR3 length equals 18 residues. V was pared by 5 bases and J by 1 base, with 6 bases of the junction left unmatched. CDR1 and CDR2 (germline): MGHRA, YSYEKL. CDR3 amino acids: CASSTSGQGASGANVLTF. The CDR3 DNA reads as TGCGCCAGCAGCACTTCGGGACAGGGGGCTTCTGGGGCCAACGTCCTGACTTTC.

The V gene is TRBV5-1, the J gene TRBJ2-6; D ambiguous. The V end was cut by 4 bases, the J end by 2 bases, with 7 bases between. The CDR3 loop spans 14 amino acids. CDR1 and CDR2 from the germline V gene are SGHRS and YFSETQ. The CDR3: CASSAQAGANVLTF. The CDR3 DNA follows: TGCGCCAGCAGCGCCCAGGCTGGGGCCAACGTCCTGACTTTC.

The chain employs TRBV7-2 and TRBJ2-2; TRBD2 aligns across 13 bases. V lost 3 bases and J lost 6; bases outside the gene matches: 4. The CDR3 is 16 amino acids. Germline CDR1 and CDR2: SGHTA and FQGNSA. CDR3 nucleotide sequence: TGTGCCAGCAGCTTTACTAGCGGGGGGGCGGCCGGGGAGCTGTTTTTT. This translates into CASSFTSGGAAGELFF.

The genes are TRBV3-1 (or the pseudogene TRBV3-2) and TRBJ2-4; D possibly corresponds to TRBD2 (5 bases). V shed 1 base and J shed 8 bases, with 15 bases lying between them. Looked up from germline, CDR1 is LGHDT and CDR2 is YNNKEL (reference sequence). This CDR3 has 15 amino acids. The CDR3 bases are TGTGCCAGCAGCCAAGCGTTCGGCGGGTCCGACATTCAGTACTTC. Translating it yields CASSQAFGGSDIQYF.

This chain connects TRBV27 to TRBJ1-2; D might be TRBD1 (5 bases). The CDR3 extends over 20 amino acids. V was shortened by 1 base and J by 0 bases, with 24 bases between the two germline ends. Per the germline V gene, CDR1 is MNHEY and CDR2 is SMNVEV (reference sequence). The CDR3 nucleotides are TGTGCCAGCAGTTTATTAGCAATCTTCAGGAACCTAGGGGCTAACTATGGCTACACCTTC. This translates into CASSLLAIFRNLGANYGYTF.

With respect to this clone: The sample has other DNA sequences that encode this CDR3 too. The CDR3 DNA sequence: TGCAGTGCCAGGGGGGATCAGCCCCAGCATTTT. Translated: CSARGDQPQHF. This rearrangement joins TRBV20-1 to TRBJ1-5; 7 positions match TRBD1. The CDR3 covers 11 residues. Germline values: CDR1 DFQATT, CDR2 SNEGSKA (reference sequence). The J segment lost 5 bases and the V segment lost 6 bases, leaving 1 base of the junction unmatched.

The rearrangement joins TRBV4-1 to TRBJ1-1; TRBD1 matches 8 bases. The CDR3 is 16 residues long. The germline CDR1 and CDR2 sequences are MGHRA and YSYEKL. V shed 2 bases and J 5 bases; nucleotides not matched to a gene: 10. This CDR3 is CASSQPTQGARTEAFF. In nucleotides, the CDR3 is TGCGCCAGCAGCCAACCTACCCAGGGGGCGAGGACTGAAGCTTTCTTT.

This clone was counted only a few times. This chain connects TRBV18 to TRBJ1-1; the D is unclear. This CDR3 spans 13 amino acids. CDR1 and CDR2 (germline): KGHSH, LQKENI. V lost 3 bases to trimming and J lost 3 bases, with 8 bases between them. The CDR3 reads CASSPYRYTEAFF. The CDR3 DNA reads as TGTGCCAGCTCACCCTACCGGTACACTGAAGCTTTCTTT.

This clone came up a few times. The CDR3 DNA reads TGTGCCAGCAGCCAAGAGAGAGGAGGGTACGAGCAGTACTTC. This encodes CASSQERGGYEQYF. The J gene is TRBJ2-7, the V gene TRBV3-1 (or the pseudogene TRBV3-2), with D tentatively TRBD2 (6 bases). The CDR3 extends over 14 amino acids. Germline assignment: CDR1 LGHDT and CDR2 YNNKEL (reference sequence). Trimming removed 0 bases at V and 4 bases at J, with 10 bases between.

The chain uses TRBV3-1 (or the pseudogene TRBV3-2) and TRBJ2-3, with TRBD2 identical over 9 bases. Germline V gives CDR1 LGHDT, CDR2 YNNKEL (reference sequence). Germline trimming cut 4 bases from V and 2 bases from J; bases unmatched to any gene: 4. The CDR3 contains 15 residues. The CDR3: CASSLLAGYTDTQYF. In DNA form, the CDR3 reads TGTGCCAGCAGCCTTCTAGCGGGGTACACAGATACGCAGTATTTT.

The V call is TRBV7-8, the J call TRBJ1-2; D gene uncertain. Germline assignment: CDR1 SGHVS and CDR2 FQNEAQ. The CDR3 runs 15 residues. Trimming shortened V by 0 bases and J by 4 bases, and 12 bases separated the two germline ends. The CDR3 loop is CASSLAQSLPYGYTF. The CDR3 region has the DNA TGTGCCAGCAGCTTAGCGCAGTCGCTTCCCTATGGCTACACCTTC.

The chain carries TRBV5-4 and TRBJ2-1; D is ambiguous. Deletions cut 4 bases from V and 8 bases from J, with 16 bases between. This CDR3 contains 14 residues. Germline CDR1 reads SGHNT; CDR2 reads YYREEE (reference sequence). Here the CDR3 DNA reads TGTGCCAGCAGCACTTCAGGCGCAGCCGATGAGCAGTTCTTC. Amino acids: CASSTSGAADEQFF. The variable domain in full, completed from reference TRBV5-4 and TRBJ2-1, reads ETGVTQSPTHLIKTRGQQVTLRCSSQSGHNTVSWYQQALGQGPQFIFQYYREEENGRGNFPPRFSGLQFPNYSSELNVNALELDDSALYLCASSTSGAADEQFFGPGTRLTVL.

The V and J genes are TRBV4-1 and TRBJ1-2; no clear D gene. The germline gives CDR1 MGHRA, CDR2 YSYEKL. The V end lost 0 bases, the J end lost 8 bases, and 13 bases lay between the germline ends. The CDR3 runs to 14 residues. Here the CDR3 reads CASSQDHEGRGYTF. CDR3 nucleotide sequence: TGCGCCAGCAGCCAAGATCATGAGGGTAGAGGCTACACCTTC.

This chain links TRBV28 with TRBJ1-6; 9 bases are shared with TRBD1. Germline V gives CDR1 MDHEN, CDR2 SYDVKM. V shed 3 bases, J shed 11 bases, and the junction held 8 bases outside the gene matches. CDR3 length equals 15 residues. The CDR3 loop reads CASSFIRDRAAPLHF. In DNA, the CDR3 is TGTGCCAGCAGTTTCATACGGGACAGGGCCGCACCCCTCCACTTT.

The V call is TRBV3-1 (or the pseudogene TRBV3-2), the J call TRBJ2-1; 7 bases map to TRBD1. V dropped 1 base and J dropped 8; count of bases not matched to a gene: 11. This CDR3 contains 16 residues. Germline V gives CDR1 LGHDT, CDR2 YNNKEL (reference sequence). DNA of the CDR3: TGTGCCAGCAGCCAAGCCGGGACAGTTCGCTCCGATGAGCAGTTCTTC. The encoded protein is CASSQAGTVRSDEQFF.

The count of this clone is one. The chain has TRBV7-6 and TRBJ2-1; weak D call: TRBD2 (6 bases). Trimming removed 7 bases from V and 0 bases from J, with 22 bases in between. The germline V gene encodes CDR1 SGHVS and CDR2 FNYEAQ. CDR3 length: 18 residues. The CDR3 reads CASTLSSAGSSSYNEQFF. The CDR3 DNA reads as TGTGCCAGCACACTATCGTCAGCGGGCTCGAGCTCCTACAATGAGCAGTTCTTC.

The chain recombines TRBV4-1 with TRBJ2-7, with D unresolved. CDR1 and CDR2 from the germline V gene are MGHRA and YSYEKL. The V end lost 0 bases, the J end lost 5 bases, and 14 bases lay between the germline ends. The length of the CDR3 is 15 residues. The CDR3 DNA reads TGCGCCAGCAGCCAAGATTCAGGCGCTCTAAACGAGCAGTACTTC. It codes for CASSQDSGALNEQYF.